This entry lists 21 T cell receptor beta chains sequenced from one sample in a study of cytomegalovirus exposure and HLA in healthy donors. PCR primers comprised 60 Vbeta and 13 Jbeta primers. This table comes from immunoSEQ multiplex PCR, and its TCRdb copy is limited to in-frame clones, with some not included. The table records some 87,000 clones, around 77% of them present only once. The specimen sequenced was PBMCs. These TCRs come from a man aged 50 or older in good health and CMV-seropositive.

V and J are TRBV28 and TRBJ1-2; possibly TRBD1 for D (6 bases). Per the germline V gene, CDR1 is MDHEN and CDR2 is SYDVKM. The CDR3 sequence is 16 residues long. The V gene lost 7 bases and the J gene lost 8 bases, with 26 bases spanning the gap. CDR3 in amino acids: CASTRPGTGNLGGYTF. CDR3 bases: TGTGCCAGCACCCGCCCTGGAACAGGGAATTTGGGAGGCTACACCTTC.

This clone was found once. V gene TRBV29-1 combines with J gene TRBJ1-1; TRBD1 matches at 9 bases. V trimming: 7 bases; J trimming: 4 bases; junction bases outside the gene matches: 4. CDR1 is SQVTM and CDR2 is ANQGSEA in the germline V gene. The CDR3 length is 12 residues. The CDR3 nucleotides read TGCAGCGCACCGGACAGGGGCACTGAAGCTTTCTTT. Protein sequence: CSAPDRGTEAFF.

This sequence joins TRBV7-8 and TRBJ1-4, with D possibly TRBD1 on 6 matching bases. The V and J ends lost 5 bases and 3 bases respectively, with 10 bases between them. Germline CDR1 is SGHVS and CDR2 is FQNEAQ. This CDR3 spans 14 amino acids. This chain's CDR3 is CASSDGTPNEKLFF. In DNA form, the CDR3 reads TGTGCCAGCAGCGACGGGACACCTAATGAAAAACTGTTTTTT. The variable domain in full, with the rest retrieved from reference TRBV7-8 and TRBJ1-4, is GAGVSQSPRYKVAKRGQDVALRCDPISGHVSLFWYQQALGQGPEFLTYFQNEAQLDKSGLPSDRFFAERPEGSVSTLKIQRTQQEDSAVYLCASSDGTPNEKLFFGSGTQLSVL.

The chain recombines TRBV11-2 with TRBJ2-7, with D possibly being TRBD2 (5 bases). The CDR3 runs 14 residues. The V gene lost 5 bases and the J gene lost 2 bases, with 13 bases spanning the gap. In germline, CDR1 is SGHAT, CDR2 FQNNGV. CDR3 residues: CASSRVEGTYEQYF. In DNA, the CDR3 is TGTGCCAGCAGCCGGGTAGAGGGCACCTACGAGCAGTACTTC.

This clone has only one observation. One junction end does not reproduce the germline sequence, and a read error may be involved. This sequence joins TRBV6-1 and TRBJ2-3; the match to TRBD1 covers 7 bases. The CDR3 is made up of 12 amino acids. Germline values: CDR1 MNHNS, CDR2 SASEGT. As DNA, the CDR3 is TGTGCCAGCAGCCGGGACAGAGATTCGCAGTATTTT. It codes for CASSRDRDSQYF.

The chain carries TRBV19 and TRBJ1-1; 9 bases fit TRBD1. Trimming removed 5 bases from V and 1 base from J; junction bases left unmatched: 2. The CDR3 spans 14 residues. Germline values: CDR1 LNHDA, CDR2 SQIVND (reference sequence). The CDR3 protein is CASSWDRENTEAFF. CDR3 in DNA: TGTGCCAGTAGTTGGGACAGGGAGAACACTGAAGCTTTCTTT.

The CDR3 sequence is CAWSAFGEQYF. The CDR3 nucleotides are TGTGCCTGGAGTGCTTTCGGCGAGCAGTACTTC. The chain carries TRBV30 and TRBJ2-7; no clear D gene. The CDR3 spans 11 residues. The V end was cut by 1 base, the J end by 6 bases, with 7 bases between. Germline CDR1 and CDR2: GTSNPN and SVGIG (reference sequence). The full variable domain, rest sourced from reference TRBV30 and TRBJ2-7, is SQTIHQWPATLVQPVGSPLSLECTVEGTSNPNLYWYRQAAGRGLQLLFYSVGIGQISSEVPQNLSASRPQDRQFILSSKKLLLSDSGFYLCAWSAFGEQYFGPGTRLTVT.

The V and J genes are TRBV19 and TRBJ1-5; 7 bases are shared with TRBD1. CDR1 is LNHDA and CDR2 is SQIVND in the germline V gene (reference sequence). V was clipped by 7 bases and J by 2 bases; unmatched bases: 14. The CDR3 runs 17 residues. CDR3 amino acids: CASIGLGTGQGNQPQHF. As DNA, the CDR3 is TGTGCCAGTATCGGGCTCGGTACAGGACAGGGCAATCAGCCCCAGCATTTT.

The chain links TRBV7-3 to TRBJ1-5; no clear D. V was clipped by 1 base and J by 0 bases, with 10 bases between them. The CDR3 runs to 16 residues. Per germline, CDR1 SGHTA and CDR2 FQGTGA. Written as DNA, the CDR3 is TGTGCCAGCAGCTTAAACAGTCGGGGTAGCAATCAGCCCCAGCATTTT. It encodes CASSLNSRGSNQPQHF.

The rearrangement links TRBV18 to TRBJ1-1, with D perhaps matching TRBD1 (6 bases). Between the trimmed V and J ends, which lost 0 bases and 0 bases, there was a span of 8 bases. CDR1 and CDR2 (germline): KGHSH, LQKENI. This CDR3 has 15 amino acids. CDR3 sequence (DNA): TGTGCCAGCTCACCACCACAGGGCATGAACACTGAAGCTTTCTTT. This translates into CASSPPQGMNTEAFF.

The chain links TRBV7-9 to TRBJ1-1, with 7 bases aligning to TRBD1. From germline, CDR1 is SEHNR and CDR2 FQNEAQ (reference sequence). This CDR3 comprises 15 residues. The junction had 10 bases not matched to a gene; V was cut back by 7 bases and J by 2 bases. CDR3 nucleotides: TGTGCCAGCACCACCCGACAGGGTGTAAACACTGAAGCTTTCTTT. It translates to CASTTRQGVNTEAFF.

This clone occurred once. This rearrangement joins TRBV5-1 to TRBJ2-5, with 10 bases aligning to TRBD1. The junction had 7 bases not matched to a gene; V was cut back by 4 bases and J by 4 bases. The germline CDR1 and CDR2 sequences are SGHRS and YFSETQ. CDR3 length: 15 amino acids. The CDR3 DNA sequence: TGCGCCAGCAGCAGCGGACAGGGGGTCAGAGAGACCCAGTACTTC. Amino acids: CASSSGQGVRETQYF.

The chain is built from TRBV6-5 and TRBJ1-1; D is undetermined. Germline values: CDR1 MNHEY, CDR2 SVGAGI. Trimming shortened V by 4 bases and J by 1 base, and 13 bases separated the two germline ends. The CDR3 loop spans 15 amino acids. CDR3 in amino acids: CASSSFGRENTEAFF. The CDR3 DNA reads TGTGCCAGCAGTTCGTTCGGACGGGAGAACACTGAAGCTTTCTTT.

The chain uses TRBV2 and TRBJ1-6, with D hard to call. Germline CDR1 is SNHLY and CDR2 is FYNNEI. The CDR3 length is 13 residues. V lost 6 bases and J lost 7, with 10 bases in between. The CDR3 sequence is CASSDPGNSPLHF. CDR3 in DNA: TGTGCCAGCAGCGATCCGGGGAATTCACCCCTCCACTTT.

The V and J genes are TRBV9 and TRBJ1-3; D is uncertain. Deletions cut 2 bases from V and 4 bases from J, with 7 bases between. The CDR3 covers 13 residues. Germline lookup yields CDR1 SGDLS and CDR2 YYNGEE. CDR3 sequence (DNA): TGTGCCAGCAGCGTTTTTTCGGGAAACACCATATATTTT. Translated, it gives CASSVFSGNTIYF.

The gene calls are TRBV19 and TRBJ1-4, with D maybe TRBD1 (5 bases). The V and J ends lost 2 bases and 0 bases respectively, with 10 bases between them. CDR1 LNHDA and CDR2 SQIVND come from the germline V gene (reference sequence). This CDR3 comprises 16 residues. CDR3 nucleotides: TGTGCCAGTAGTATACTCCAGGGTGCAACTAATGAAAAACTGTTTTTT. Protein: CASSILQGATNEKLFF.

V gene TRBV19 combines with J gene TRBJ1-3; TRBD1 might be the D (6 bases). V gave up 6 bases and J gave up 2 bases, with 14 bases separating them. The CDR3 sequence is 15 residues long. Germline V lookup: CDR1 LNHDA, CDR2 SQIVND (reference sequence). The CDR3 region has the DNA TGTGCCAGTAGGCTTGGACAGAGCGCTGGAAACACCATATATTTT. It yields the protein CASRLGQSAGNTIYF.

The chain uses TRBV4-1 and TRBJ2-1; the match to TRBD2 covers 7 bases. CDR3 size: 16 residues. The V segment lost 0 bases and the J segment 2 bases; nucleotides outside the gene matches: 4. Germline V lookup: CDR1 MGHRA, CDR2 YSYEKL. CDR3 loop: CASSQDQAGPYNEQFF. The CDR3 region has the DNA TGCGCCAGCAGCCAAGATCAAGCGGGACCCTACAATGAGCAGTTCTTC.

The chain joins TRBV27 to TRBJ2-5, with D maybe TRBD1 (6 bases). The CDR3 covers 14 residues. Trimming stripped 6 bases from V and 2 bases from J, with 13 bases between. Germline CDR1 reads MNHEY; CDR2 reads SMNVEV (reference sequence). The CDR3 DNA reads TGTGCCAGCAGCATCGACAGGAGTCAAGAGACCCAGTACTTC. Encoded protein: CASSIDRSQETQYF.

This clone was detected once. The chain combines TRBV11-2 with TRBJ2-2; TRBD2 matches 9 bases. Germline CDR1 reads SGHAT; CDR2 reads FQNNGV. The CDR3 runs 17 residues. V shed 5 bases, J shed 6 bases, and the junction held 13 bases outside the gene matches. CDR3 sequence (DNA): TGTGCCAGCAGCCCGGGAGGTCGCGGGGGGGCCCCCGGGGAGCTGTTTTTT. Translation: CASSPGGRGGAPGELFF. The entire variable domain, with the rest obtained from reference TRBV11-2 and TRBJ2-2, is as follows: EAGVAQSPRYKIIEKRQSVAFWCNPISGHATLYWYQQILGQGPKLLIQFQNNGVVDDSQLPKDRFSAERLKGVDSTLKIQPAKLEDSAVYLCASSPGGRGGAPGELFFGEGSRLTVL.

This clone was detected a few times. The chain combines TRBV6-1 with TRBJ2-1; perhaps TRBD1 as D (5 bases). This CDR3 is built from 13 residues. The V end lost 5 bases, the J end lost 6 bases, and 11 bases lay between the germline ends. Germline V lookup: CDR1 MNHNS, CDR2 SASEGT. CDR3: CASSLAGPNEQFF. CDR3 DNA: TGTGCCAGCAGTTTGGCAGGGCCCAATGAGCAGTTCTTC.